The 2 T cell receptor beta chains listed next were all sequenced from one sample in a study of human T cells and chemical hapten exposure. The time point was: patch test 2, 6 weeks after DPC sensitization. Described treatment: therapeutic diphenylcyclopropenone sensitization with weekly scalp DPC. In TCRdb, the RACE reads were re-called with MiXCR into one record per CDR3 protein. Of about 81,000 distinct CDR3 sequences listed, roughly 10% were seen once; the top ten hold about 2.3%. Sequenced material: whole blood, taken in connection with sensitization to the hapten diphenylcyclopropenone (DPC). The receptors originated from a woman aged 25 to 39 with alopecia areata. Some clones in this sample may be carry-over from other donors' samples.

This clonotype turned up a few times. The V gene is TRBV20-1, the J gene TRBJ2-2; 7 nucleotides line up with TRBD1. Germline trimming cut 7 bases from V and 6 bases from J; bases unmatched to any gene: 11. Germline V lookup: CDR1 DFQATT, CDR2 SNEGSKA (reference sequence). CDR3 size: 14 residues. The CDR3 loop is CSVPGTAKPGELFF. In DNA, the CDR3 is TGCAGTGTTCCCGGGACAGCCAAACCCGGGGAGCTGTTTTTT.

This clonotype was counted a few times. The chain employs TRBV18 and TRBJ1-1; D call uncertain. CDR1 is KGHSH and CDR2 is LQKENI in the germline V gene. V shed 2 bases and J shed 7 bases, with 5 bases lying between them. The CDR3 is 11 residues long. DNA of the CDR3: TGTGCCAGCTCACCAGGAAATGAAGCTTTCTTT. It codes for CASSPGNEAFF.